This T cell receptor (beta chain) was recorded in a study of blood T cell repertoires in COVID-19. Background on the study: Researchers got acute and convalescent COVID-19 samples from the United States, Italy and Spain. T cells, B-cell-depleted T cells, or PBMCs supplied cDNA or gDNA.

Original processing notes: Reference gene primers were amplified, and this amplification served to estimate nucleated cell counts. Profiling relied on immunoSEQ multiplex PCR, and the TCRdb table lists in-frame clones only, not all of them. That table furnishes V, J and clone size, whereas the DNA furnished D and trimming. The sample has about 68,000 clones, 80% to 95% seen once; the top ten hold approximately 2.4%. A Seattle source enrolled patients during active infection and followed them longitudinally. The CDR3 totals 13 residues. Germline CDR1 and CDR2: SGHRS and YFSETQ. Trimming cost V 6 bases and J 5 bases, with 13 bases left between them.

What was sequenced was peripheral blood. V usage is TRBV5-1 and J usage is TRBJ2-3, with TRBD1 as a possible D gene (6 bases). This TCR derives from a man aged 50-59 years with COVID-19, enrolled during active disease. The chain's CDR3 is CASTQGLLDTQYF. The DNA for the CDR3 is TGCGCCAGCACACAGGGATTGTTAGATACGCAGTATTTT.